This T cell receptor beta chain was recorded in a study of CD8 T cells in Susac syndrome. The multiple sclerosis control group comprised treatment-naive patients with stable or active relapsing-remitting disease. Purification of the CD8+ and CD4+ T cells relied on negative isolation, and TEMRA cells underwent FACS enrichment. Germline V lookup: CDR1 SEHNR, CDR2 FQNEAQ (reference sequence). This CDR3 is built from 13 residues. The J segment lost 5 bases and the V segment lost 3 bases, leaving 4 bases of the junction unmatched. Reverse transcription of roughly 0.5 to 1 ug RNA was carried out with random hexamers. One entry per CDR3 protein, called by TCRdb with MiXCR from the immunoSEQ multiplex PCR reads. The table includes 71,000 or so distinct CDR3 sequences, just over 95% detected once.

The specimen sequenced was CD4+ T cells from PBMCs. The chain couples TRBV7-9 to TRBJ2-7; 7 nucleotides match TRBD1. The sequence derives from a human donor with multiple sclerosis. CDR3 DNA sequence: TGTGCCAGCAGCTTTAGGGGGCTTCACGAGCAGTACTTC. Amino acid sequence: CASSFRGLHEQYF.